Here is one T cell receptor beta chain with its context. What it recognizes is unknown. The data stem from a study of OX40 agonist ivuxolimab in advanced cancers. Study-wide context: Patients were given ivuxolimab, an antibody that agonizes OX40 (CD134). Eligibility rules accepted prior anti-PD-1, anti-PD-L1 or anti-CTLA-4 therapy, and around 43% had some.

Study-wide points: Specificity for antigen went undetermined in the expanded peripheral T cells.

Clones were read by immunoSEQ multiplex PCR, and TCRdb kept only the in-frame ones, dropping some. The sample lists some 39,000 clones; over 80% were seen once. This CDR3 is built from 14 residues. The germline V gene has CDR1 SGHRS and CDR2 YFSETQ. Trimming took 0 bases from V and 3 from J, leaving 9 bases between them. This receptor was obtained from an adult with an advanced solid tumor such as melanoma, head and neck, liver or kidney cancer. This chain links TRBV5-1 with TRBJ1-2, with a possible D match to TRBD1 (5 bases). The source material was CD4+ or CD8+ T cells sorted from blood, sampled in a trial of the OX40 agonist ivuxolimab. The CDR3 bases are TGCGCCAGCAGCTTGGCCGGGGCGGACTATGGCTACACCTTC. It yields the protein CASSLAGADYGYTF.